This T cell receptor (beta chain) was profiled in a study of Ad26.COV2.S vaccination and SARS-CoV-2 variants (dated by TCRdb to about 2021). Turning to the overall study: Vaccine-arm donors came from COV1001, a multicentre, randomized, double-blind, placebo-controlled phase I-IIa trial of Ad26.COV2.S in healthy adults. Ad26.COV2.S was given intramuscularly at 5x10^10 or 1x10^11 viral particles, as a single shot or as two shots 56 days apart. Sequencing of the TCRbeta repertoire served to evaluate the specificity and breadth of SARS-CoV-2-reactive T cell receptors following Ad26.COV2.S vaccination. The TCR-sequenced set comprised approximately 32 samples: approximately 20 Ad26.COV2.S vaccine recipients, 5 placebo recipients and 8 SARS-CoV-2 convalescent individuals. Trial participants were randomized into five groups of five, in which low-dose or high-dose Ad26.COV2.S was given once or twice, or placebo was given on both occasions. Blinding of investigators to trial group allocation was maintained during experiments and outcome assessment.

The treatment or condition label for this specimen denotes: 15 to 20 received Ad26.COV2.S at low or high dose, single or two shots; several received placebo; per-sample allocation not given. Repertoires of vaccine and placebo recipients were sequenced from samples collected on day 63 after the first injection. Cohort 1b enrolled roughly 25 adults aged 18-55 years at a single site in Boston, USA, between 29 July and 7 August 2020. Ad26.COV2.S consisted of a replication-incompetent adenovirus type 26 vector by which a prefusion-stabilized SARS-CoV-2 spike protein from the original Wuhan strain was expressed. TCRbeta CDR3 regions were sequenced with the immunoSEQ Assay. After extraction, genomic DNA underwent amplification by bias-controlled multiplex PCR, followed by high-throughput sequencing. The source study handled its data this way. To quantify the absolute abundance of every unique TCRbeta CDR3 region, sequences were collapsed and filtered. Usable DNA was measured by amplifying reference genes present in all nucleated cells, and TCRbeta template counts were normalized to that usable DNA to estimate T cell fraction. Repertoire TCRs were annotated as SARS-CoV-2-specific by exact matching of V gene, CDR3 amino acid sequence and J gene to a known reactive TCR set. MIRA supplied the reference SARS-CoV-2 TCR set, which was filtered for enrichment in COVID-19-positive ImmuneCODE repertoires so that public or cross-reactive TCRs were removed. Drawing on the MIRA antigens, annotated TCRs were analysed further at the level of specific ORF or position within ORF. Breadth was defined as annotated unique rearrangements over total unique productive rearrangements; depth was the summed frequency of those rearrangements. Two-sided Wilcoxon rank-sum tests were applied when comparing TCR breadth between groups. Sourced from immuneACCESS, this table was stored by TCRdb with only in-frame sequences that have V and J called. A share of the clones is absent; for the studies checked, an unresolved V gene accounts for under half, and the remainder has no known explanation. The V and J calls and the clone size are those of that table, but D and trimming were determined from the DNA. This sample gives hundreds of thousands of clones in total; 86% of them show up just once. The ten biggest clones cover around a tenth of the sample.

Here is what the overall study found, with its caveats: Spike-specific TCR breadth was higher in Ad26.COV2.S recipients than in placebo recipients (P = 0.0014). The authors noted that the TCR breadth and depth analyses may have underestimated total T cell responses. After vaccination, spike-specific CD8+ and CD4+ T cell responses were reported to show substantial breadth. Comparing responses between vaccine doses or regimens was not something the study was powered to do. Vaccine and placebo recipients had comparable non-spike TCR breadth, which fits with the vaccine containing only spike.

Germline trimming: 3 bases from V, 2 bases from J; junction bases outside gene matches: 6. Taken from the germline V gene (reference sequence), the CDR1 and CDR2 loops are SGHNT and YYREEE. Including cysteine and phenylalanine, the CDR3 has 15 amino acids. The only DNA kept is the CDR3, 45 bases in frame from the first base. Turning to this clone: Its target antigen remains unknown. It has no much larger one-base neighbor in the sample; base qualities were not kept.

The sample in question was peripheral blood, obtained in a trial of Ad26.COV2.S vaccine versus placebo. The receptor chain draws on TRBV5-4 and TRBJ2-5; 8 bases in between match TRBD1. This receptor was obtained from a person aged 18-60 years who received the Ad26.COV2.S COVID-19 vaccine or a placebo. The DNA sequence is TGTGCCAGCAGCTCGGAGGGACAGGAACAAGAGACCCAGTACTTC. Translated, this is CASSSEGQEQETQYF.